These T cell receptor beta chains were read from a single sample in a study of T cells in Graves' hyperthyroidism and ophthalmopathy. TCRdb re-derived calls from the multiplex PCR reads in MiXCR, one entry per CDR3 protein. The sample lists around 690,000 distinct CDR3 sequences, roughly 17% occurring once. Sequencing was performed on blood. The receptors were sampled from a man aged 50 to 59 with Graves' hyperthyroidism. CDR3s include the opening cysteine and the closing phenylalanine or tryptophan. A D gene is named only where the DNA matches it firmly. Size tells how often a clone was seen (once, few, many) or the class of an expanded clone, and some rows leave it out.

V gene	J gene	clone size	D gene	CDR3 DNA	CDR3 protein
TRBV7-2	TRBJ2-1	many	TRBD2	TGTGCCAGCAGCTATTTGGGGGAGGGGTACAATGAGCAGTTCTTC	CASSYLGEGYNEQFF
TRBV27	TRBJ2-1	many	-	TGTGCCAGCAGTTTATTGGGGGATGCCTACAATGAGCAGTTCTTC	CASSLLGDAYNEQFF
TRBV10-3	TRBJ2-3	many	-	TGTGCCATCAGTGAACGAGGGGCAGATACGCAGTATTTT	CAISERGADTQYF
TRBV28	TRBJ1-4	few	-	TGTGCCAGCAGTTCGGCACAGGCTAATGAAAAACTGTTTTTT	CASSSAQANEKLFF
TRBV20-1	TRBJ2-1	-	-	TGCAGTGCGGAGAGGCGGAGCGGTTACAATGAGCAGTTCTTC	CSAERRSGYNEQFF
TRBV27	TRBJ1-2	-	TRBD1	TGTGCCAGCAGTTCCTGGACCGGGACAGGAGAGGGCTACACCTTC	CASSSWTGTGEGYTF
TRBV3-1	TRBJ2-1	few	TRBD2	TGTGCCAGCAGCCAAGATCGGACTAGCGGGATTAATGAGCAGTTCTTC	CASSQDRTSGINEQFF
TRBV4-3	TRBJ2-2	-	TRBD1	TGCGCCAGCAGCCAAGCGATGGACAGGAGAACCGGGGAGCTGTTTTTT	CASSQAMDRRTGELFF
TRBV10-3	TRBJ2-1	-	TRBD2	TGTACCATCAGTGTTAGGGAGGGCCCTAGAAATGAGCAGTTCTTC	CTISVREGPRNEQFF
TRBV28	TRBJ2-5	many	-	TGTGCCAGCGTAGCGGTTGGGCCAGAGACCCAGTACTTC	CASVAVGPETQYF
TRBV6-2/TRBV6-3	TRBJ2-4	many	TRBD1	TGTGCCAGCAGAAAAGACAGGGACATTCAGTACTTC	CASRKDRDIQYF
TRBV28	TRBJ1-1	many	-	TGTGCCAGCAGCCTTCCCACAGGGAACACTGAAGCTTTCTTT	CASSLPTGNTEAFF
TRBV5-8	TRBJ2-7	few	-	TGTGCCAGCAGCTTGTTGGATTCCTACGAGCAGTACTTC	CASSLLDSYEQYF